These T cell receptor beta chains were read from a single sample in a study of T cell repertoires in cytomegalovirus infection. TCRdb used MiXCR to reprocess the reads, holding one entry per CDR3 protein. The profile shows 490,000 or so distinct CDR3 sequences, around 10% of them singletons. Sequencing input: PBMCs. Receptors originate from a human donor in good health (CMV status not recorded). Some clones in this sample may be carry-over from other donors' samples. The CDR3 runs from the conserved cysteine through the conserved F or W. The D gene is left open where the match is weak. A clone size is listed for some rows: how often the clone was seen (once, few, many), or a class if it is expanded.

abundance: many; d_gene: NA; j_gene: TRBJ2-1; v_gene: TRBV7-6; CDR3aa: CASSFRYNEQFF; CDR3nt: TGTGCCAGCAGCTTTAGGTACAATGAGCAGTTCTTC
abundance: NA; d_gene: NA; j_gene: TRBJ2-3; v_gene: TRBV3-1; CDR3aa: CASSQDGALPHTQYF; CDR3nt: TGTGCCAGCAGCCAAGATGGGGCCCTGCCACATACGCAGTATTTT
abundance: few; d_gene: NA; j_gene: TRBJ2-5; v_gene: TRBV20-1; CDR3aa: CSARIAETQYF; CDR3nt: TGCAGTGCTAGAATAGCGGAGACCCAGTACTTC
abundance: few; d_gene: TRBD1; j_gene: TRBJ2-6; v_gene: TRBV28; CDR3aa: CARRDSCSGANVLTF; CDR3nt: TGTGCCCGCCGGGACAGCTGCTCTGGGGCCAACGTCCTGACTTTC
abundance: many; d_gene: NA; j_gene: TRBJ1-2; v_gene: TRBV12-3/TRBV12-4; CDR3aa: CASTSDPRDYGYTF; CDR3nt: TGTGCCAGCACCTCAGACCCCCGGGACTATGGCTACACCTTC
abundance: many; d_gene: NA; j_gene: TRBJ1-5; v_gene: TRBV2; CDR3aa: CASSLMTGVNQPQHF; CDR3nt: TGTGCCAGCAGTCTTATGACAGGAGTCAATCAGCCCCAGCATTTT
abundance: many; d_gene: TRBD1; j_gene: TRBJ1-2; v_gene: TRBV5-1; CDR3aa: CASSSTGANYGYTF; CDR3nt: TGCGCCAGCAGCTCGACAGGGGCCAACTATGGCTACACCTTC
abundance: NA; d_gene: TRBD1; j_gene: TRBJ1-2; v_gene: TRBV6-6; CDR3aa: CASSYSDRVGRGYTF; CDR3nt: TGTGCCAGCAGTTACTCCGACAGGGTCGGAAGGGGCTACACCTTC
abundance: many; d_gene: TRBD2; j_gene: TRBJ2-1; v_gene: TRBV4-2; CDR3aa: CASSFSGSNEQFF; CDR3nt: TGTGCCAGCAGTTTTAGCGGGAGCAATGAGCAGTTCTTC
abundance: few; d_gene: NA; j_gene: TRBJ2-1; v_gene: TRBV20-1; CDR3aa: CSAQIRGANEQFF; CDR3nt: TGCAGTGCACAGATCCGGGGAGCGAATGAGCAGTTCTTC
abundance: NA; d_gene: NA; j_gene: TRBJ2-3; v_gene: TRBV30; CDR3aa: CAWSSPGAITSTDTQYF; CDR3nt: TGTGCCTGGAGTTCACCCGGGGCCATTACTAGCACAGATACGCAGTATTTT
abundance: once; d_gene: TRBD2; j_gene: TRBJ2-7; v_gene: TRBV7-2; CDR3aa: CASSLRASGRYEQYF; CDR3nt: TGTGCCAGCAGCTTACGGGCTAGCGGGCGCTACGAGCAGTACTTC
abundance: many; d_gene: NA; j_gene: TRBJ2-3; v_gene: TRBV28; CDR3aa: CASSLLVSGGSTDTQYF; CDR3nt: TGTGCCAGCAGTTTATTGGTTAGCGGAGGAAGCACAGATACGCAGTATTTT
abundance: NA; d_gene: TRBD1; j_gene: TRBJ1-2; v_gene: TRBV11-2; CDR3aa: CASSLDRTGGDYGYTF; CDR3nt: TGTGCCAGCAGCTTAGACAGGACAGGGGGAGATTATGGCTACACCTTC
abundance: many; d_gene: NA; j_gene: TRBJ2-7; v_gene: TRBV2; CDR3aa: CASILAYEQYF; CDR3nt: TGTGCCAGCATACTAGCCTACGAGCAGTACTTC
abundance: NA; d_gene: TRBD2; j_gene: TRBJ2-1; v_gene: TRBV6-2/TRBV6-3; CDR3aa: CASSYSMASGYNEQFF; CDR3nt: TGTGCCAGCAGTTACTCGATGGCTAGCGGCTACAATGAGCAGTTCTTC
abundance: many; d_gene: NA; j_gene: TRBJ2-7; v_gene: TRBV11-1; CDR3aa: CASSGTGSLYEQYF; CDR3nt: TGTGCCAGCAGCGGGACCGGGTCCCTCTACGAGCAGTACTTC
abundance: NA; d_gene: TRBD1; j_gene: TRBJ1-4; v_gene: TRBV3-1; CDR3aa: CASSLRTGDEKLFF; CDR3nt: TGTGCCAGCAGCCTTCGGACAGGGGACGAAAAACTGTTTTTT
abundance: few; d_gene: TRBD2; j_gene: TRBJ2-3; v_gene: TRBV4-1; CDR3aa: CASSHIAGGTDTQYF; CDR3nt: TGCGCCAGCAGCCACATAGCGGGTGGCACAGATACGCAGTATTTT
abundance: many; d_gene: NA; j_gene: TRBJ2-7; v_gene: TRBV7-8; CDR3aa: CASSLGRGGVYEQYF; CDR3nt: TGTGCCAGCAGCTTAGGCAGGGGGGGAGTGTACGAGCAGTACTTC
abundance: few; d_gene: NA; j_gene: TRBJ2-5; v_gene: TRBV20-1; CDR3aa: CSARGQSFQETQYF; CDR3nt: TGCAGTGCTAGAGGACAGTCGTTCCAAGAGACCCAGTACTTC
abundance: NA; d_gene: NA; j_gene: TRBJ2-2; v_gene: TRBV5-1; CDR3aa: CASSLAAGTVTGELFF; CDR3nt: TGCGCCAGCAGCTTGGCAGCAGGGACCGTAACCGGGGAGCTGTTTTTT
abundance: many; d_gene: NA; j_gene: TRBJ2-3; v_gene: TRBV7-8; CDR3aa: CASSFLGGGTDTQYF; CDR3nt: TGTGCCAGCAGCTTCTTGGGCGGGGGCACAGATACGCAGTATTTT
abundance: many; d_gene: NA; j_gene: TRBJ2-2; v_gene: TRBV12-3/TRBV12-4; CDR3aa: CASSFRQGSYTGELFF; CDR3nt: TGTGCCAGCAGTTTTAGGCAGGGTTCGTATACCGGGGAGCTGTTTTTT
abundance: many; d_gene: TRBD1; j_gene: TRBJ1-3; v_gene: TRBV18; CDR3aa: CASSLAGGPLGNTIYF; CDR3nt: TGTGCCAGCTCCCTGGCAGGGGGCCCACTTGGAAACACCATATATTTT
abundance: many; d_gene: NA; j_gene: TRBJ1-3; v_gene: TRBV7-2; CDR3aa: CASRRENSGNTIYF; CDR3nt: TGTGCCAGCAGGAGGGAGAACTCTGGAAACACCATATATTTT
abundance: many; d_gene: NA; j_gene: TRBJ1-2; v_gene: TRBV19; CDR3aa: CASSTLGVGYGYTF; CDR3nt: TGTGCCAGCTCCACTTTAGGTGTAGGGTATGGCTACACCTTC
abundance: many; d_gene: NA; j_gene: TRBJ1-5; v_gene: TRBV12-3/TRBV12-4; CDR3aa: CASRGGGGGNQPQHF; CDR3nt: TGTGCCAGCCGGGGAGGCGGTGGGGGAAATCAGCCCCAGCATTTT
abundance: few; d_gene: TRBD1; j_gene: TRBJ1-2; v_gene: TRBV19; CDR3aa: CASSIDRGAYGYTF; CDR3nt: TGTGCCAGTAGTATCGACAGGGGGGCCTATGGCTACACCTTC
abundance: many; d_gene: NA; j_gene: TRBJ1-1; v_gene: TRBV7-9; CDR3aa: CASSLASGQNTEAFF; CDR3nt: TGTGCCAGCAGCTTAGCGTCAGGGCAGAACACTGAAGCTTTCTTT
abundance: many; d_gene: TRBD2; j_gene: TRBJ2-3; v_gene: TRBV28; CDR3aa: CASSTPAGGSTDTQYF; CDR3nt: TGTGCCAGCAGTACCCCTGCGGGGGGGAGCACAGATACGCAGTATTTT
abundance: many; d_gene: NA; j_gene: TRBJ2-3; v_gene: TRBV7-6; CDR3aa: CASSSQPRDTQYF; CDR3nt: TGTGCCAGCAGTTCGCAGCCGCGGGATACGCAGTATTTT
abundance: many; d_gene: NA; j_gene: TRBJ2-6; v_gene: TRBV28; CDR3aa: CASSPPWNMPLSSGANVLTF; CDR3nt: TGTGCCAGCAGCCCACCGTGGAACATGCCCCTAAGCTCTGGGGCCAACGTCCTGACTTTC
abundance: many; d_gene: NA; j_gene: TRBJ1-2; v_gene: TRBV10-3; CDR3aa: CAISEHEGGTYGYTF; CDR3nt: TGTGCCATCAGTGAGCACGAAGGGGGTACCTATGGCTACACCTTC
abundance: many; d_gene: TRBD1; j_gene: TRBJ1-1; v_gene: TRBV5-6; CDR3aa: CASSGQEKNTEAFF; CDR3nt: TGTGCCAGCAGTGGACAGGAGAAGAACACTGAAGCTTTCTTT
abundance: many; d_gene: TRBD1; j_gene: TRBJ2-2; v_gene: TRBV12-5; CDR3aa: CASGWSPGQGRTGELFF; CDR3nt: TGTGCTAGTGGTTGGTCTCCCGGACAGGGGAGGACCGGGGAGCTGTTTTTT
abundance: NA; d_gene: NA; j_gene: TRBJ1-4; v_gene: TRBV3-1; CDR3aa: CASSQVPPDGRHEKLFF; CDR3nt: TGTGCCAGCAGCCAAGTCCCACCTGACGGAAGGCATGAAAAACTGTTTTTT
abundance: NA; d_gene: TRBD2; j_gene: TRBJ2-4; v_gene: TRBV6-1; CDR3aa: CASSSSGRAGNIQYF; CDR3nt: TGTGCCAGCAGTTCTAGCGGGAGGGCCGGGAACATTCAGTACTTC
abundance: many; d_gene: NA; j_gene: TRBJ2-6; v_gene: TRBV12-3/TRBV12-4; CDR3aa: CASSFVRGAANVLTF; CDR3nt: TGTGCCAGCAGTTTTGTCAGGGGTGCGGCCAACGTCCTGACTTTC
abundance: many; d_gene: NA; j_gene: TRBJ2-2; v_gene: TRBV2; CDR3aa: CASTPPTNTGELFF; CDR3nt: TGTGCCAGCACTCCCCCAACGAACACCGGGGAGCTGTTTTTT
abundance: NA; d_gene: NA; j_gene: TRBJ2-2; v_gene: TRBV25-1; CDR3aa: CASSDSRDHTGELFF; CDR3nt: TGTGCCAGCAGTGACTCACGGGACCACACCGGGGAGCTGTTTTTT
abundance: many; d_gene: TRBD1; j_gene: TRBJ1-3; v_gene: TRBV4-1; CDR3aa: CASSHLQGSSGTIYF; CDR3nt: TGCGCCAGCAGCCACCTACAGGGGTCCAGCGGCACCATATATTTT
abundance: many; d_gene: NA; j_gene: TRBJ2-7; v_gene: TRBV20-1; CDR3aa: CSAAPLEGREQYF; CDR3nt: TGCAGTGCAGCCCCTTTGGAGGGTAGAGAGCAGTACTTC
abundance: many; d_gene: NA; j_gene: TRBJ2-3; v_gene: TRBV20-1; CDR3aa: CSAGEWEHRPDTQYF; CDR3nt: TGCAGTGCTGGAGAGTGGGAACACCGGCCAGATACGCAGTATTTT
abundance: many; d_gene: NA; j_gene: TRBJ1-5; v_gene: TRBV6-1; CDR3aa: CASSRGGISNQPQHF; CDR3nt: TGTGCCAGCAGCCGGGGGGGAATTAGCAATCAGCCCCAGCATTTT
abundance: few; d_gene: NA; j_gene: TRBJ2-1; v_gene: TRBV10-2; CDR3aa: CASSDTRTLDEQFF; CDR3nt: TGCGCCAGCAGTGACACCCGAACCTTGGATGAGCAGTTCTTC
abundance: many; d_gene: TRBD2; j_gene: TRBJ2-1; v_gene: TRBV5-4; CDR3aa: CASRLAGGPNEQFF; CDR3nt: TGTGCCAGCCGTTTGGCGGGAGGGCCTAATGAGCAGTTCTTC
abundance: NA; d_gene: NA; j_gene: TRBJ1-2; v_gene: TRBV5-1; CDR3aa: CASSFKGGGREGYTF; CDR3nt: TGCGCCAGCAGCTTTAAAGGAGGAGGGCGAGAAGGCTACACCTTC
abundance: NA; d_gene: NA; j_gene: TRBJ2-5; v_gene: TRBV3-1; CDR3aa: CASSHFEETQYF; CDR3nt: TGTGCCAGCAGCCACTTCGAAGAGACCCAGTACTTC
abundance: many; d_gene: NA; j_gene: TRBJ2-3; v_gene: TRBV5-1; CDR3aa: CASSSDYQTQYF; CDR3nt: TGCGCCAGCAGCTCGGACTACCAAACGCAGTATTTT
abundance: many; d_gene: TRBD2; j_gene: TRBJ2-1; v_gene: TRBV3-1; CDR3aa: CASSQVYSGGANEQFF; CDR3nt: TGTGCCAGCAGCCAAGTGTATAGCGGGGGGGCAAATGAGCAGTTCTTC
abundance: many; d_gene: TRBD1; j_gene: TRBJ2-7; v_gene: TRBV7-2; CDR3aa: CASSLRDRGPYEQYF; CDR3nt: TGTGCCAGCAGCTTAAGGGACAGGGGGCCCTACGAGCAGTACTTC